This TCR beta chain was profiled in a study of OX40 agonist ivuxolimab in advanced cancers. Assay: immunoSEQ multiplex PCR; the TCRdb copy retains only in-frame clones and omits some. The table records roughly 13,000 clones, roughly 82% of them present only once. There are 13 residues in the CDR3. The ends were cut back, 3 bases at V and 6 bases at J, with 11 bases in the middle. From germline, CDR1 is SGHNT and CDR2 YENEEA. People who had autoimmune disease history or systemic immunosuppression were excluded. The sequencing used CD4+ or CD8+ T cells sorted from blood, collected in a trial of the OX40 agonist ivuxolimab. The sequence derives from an adult with an advanced solid tumor such as melanoma, head and neck, liver or kidney cancer. The V gene is TRBV11-3, the J gene TRBJ1-1; maybe TRBD1 (6 bases). The CDR3 loop is CASSLSGASEAFF. The CDR3, as DNA: TGTGCCAGCAGCTTGTCAGGGGCGTCTGAAGCTTTCTTT.